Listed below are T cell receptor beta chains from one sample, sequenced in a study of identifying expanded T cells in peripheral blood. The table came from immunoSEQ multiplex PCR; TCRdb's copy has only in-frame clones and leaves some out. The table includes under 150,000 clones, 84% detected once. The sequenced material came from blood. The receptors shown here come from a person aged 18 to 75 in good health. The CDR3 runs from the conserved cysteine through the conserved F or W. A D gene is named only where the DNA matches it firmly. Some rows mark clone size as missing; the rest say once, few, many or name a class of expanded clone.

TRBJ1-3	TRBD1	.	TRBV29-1	TGCAGCGCTGCCGGGACAGGGCGTGTAAACACCATATATTTT	CSAAGTGRVNTIYF
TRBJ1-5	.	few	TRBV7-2	TGTGCCAGCAGCATTCACTGGGGTCAGCCCCAGCATTTT	CASSIHWGQPQHF
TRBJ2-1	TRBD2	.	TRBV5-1	TGCGCCAGCAGCTTACCAAGCGGGGATCCCTCTTGGGAGGAGCAGTTCTTC	CASSLPSGDPSWEEQFF
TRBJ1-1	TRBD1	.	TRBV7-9	TGTGCCAGCTCAAAGGGGGCTTACAACACTGAAGCTTTCTTT	CASSKGAYNTEAFF
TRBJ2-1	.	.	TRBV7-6	TGTGCCAGCAGCTTCCAGGGGAATGAGCAGTTCTTC	CASSFQGNEQFF
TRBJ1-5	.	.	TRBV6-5	TGTGCCAGCAGTTACGGGCCAGGGGCTCAGCCCCAGCATTTT	CASSYGPGAQPQHF
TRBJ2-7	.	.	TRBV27	TGTGCCAGCACCCGGGCAGGATTTTCCTACGAGCAGTACTTC	CASTRAGFSYEQYF
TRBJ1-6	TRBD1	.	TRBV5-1	TGCGCCAGCAGCTTGGAAGCCGGGACAGGTGGTTCACCCCTCCACTTT	CASSLEAGTGGSPLHF
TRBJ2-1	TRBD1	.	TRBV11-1	TGTGCCAGCAGCGGGACAGACAATGAGCAGTTCTTC	CASSGTDNEQFF
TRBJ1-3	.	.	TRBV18	TGTGCCAGCTCACCACCCGCCGGAAACACCATATATTTT	CASSPPAGNTIYF
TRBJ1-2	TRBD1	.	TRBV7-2	TGTGCCAGCAGCTTGAACAGGGGTGGCTACACCTTC	CASSLNRGGYTF
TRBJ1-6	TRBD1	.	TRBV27	TGTGCCAGCAGTTTATCGCGGGGGACAGGGATAAATTCACCCCTCCACTTT	CASSLSRGTGINSPLHF
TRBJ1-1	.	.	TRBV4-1	TGCGCCAGCAGCGAGACATCGGGAGGCATGAACACTGAAGCTTTCTTT	CASSETSGGMNTEAFF